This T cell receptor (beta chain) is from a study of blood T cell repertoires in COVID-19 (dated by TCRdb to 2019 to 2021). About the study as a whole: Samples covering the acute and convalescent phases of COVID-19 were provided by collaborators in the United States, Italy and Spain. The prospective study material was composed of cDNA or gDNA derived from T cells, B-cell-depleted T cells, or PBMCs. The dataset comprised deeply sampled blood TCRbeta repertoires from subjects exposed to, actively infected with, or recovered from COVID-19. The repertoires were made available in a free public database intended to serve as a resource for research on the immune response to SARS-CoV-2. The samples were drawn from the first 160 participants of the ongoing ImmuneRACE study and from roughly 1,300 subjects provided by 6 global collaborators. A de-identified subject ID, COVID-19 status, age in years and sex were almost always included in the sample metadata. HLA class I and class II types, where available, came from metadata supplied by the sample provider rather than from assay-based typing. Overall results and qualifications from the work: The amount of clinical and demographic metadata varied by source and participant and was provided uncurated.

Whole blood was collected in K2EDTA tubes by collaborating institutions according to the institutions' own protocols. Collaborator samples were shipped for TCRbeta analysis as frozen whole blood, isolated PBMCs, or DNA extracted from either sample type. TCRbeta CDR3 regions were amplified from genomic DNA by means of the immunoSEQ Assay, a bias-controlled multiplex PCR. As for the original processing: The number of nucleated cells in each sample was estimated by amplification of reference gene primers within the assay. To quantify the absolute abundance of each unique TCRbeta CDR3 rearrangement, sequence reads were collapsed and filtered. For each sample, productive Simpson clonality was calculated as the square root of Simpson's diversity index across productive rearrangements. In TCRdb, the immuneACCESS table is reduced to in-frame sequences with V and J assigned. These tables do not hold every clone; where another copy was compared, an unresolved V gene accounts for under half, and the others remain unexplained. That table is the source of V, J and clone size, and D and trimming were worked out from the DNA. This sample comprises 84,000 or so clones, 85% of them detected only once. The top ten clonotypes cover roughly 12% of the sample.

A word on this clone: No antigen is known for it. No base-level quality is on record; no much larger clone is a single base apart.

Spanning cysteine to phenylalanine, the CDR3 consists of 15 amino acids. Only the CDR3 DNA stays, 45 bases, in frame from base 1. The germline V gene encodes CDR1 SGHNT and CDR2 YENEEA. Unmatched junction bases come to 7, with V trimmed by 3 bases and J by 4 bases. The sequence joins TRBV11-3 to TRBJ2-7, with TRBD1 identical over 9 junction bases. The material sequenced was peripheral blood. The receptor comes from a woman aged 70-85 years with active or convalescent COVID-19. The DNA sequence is TGTGCCAGCAGCTTCCCGGGACAGGGTATTTACGAGCAGTACTTC. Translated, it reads CASSFPGQGIYEQYF.